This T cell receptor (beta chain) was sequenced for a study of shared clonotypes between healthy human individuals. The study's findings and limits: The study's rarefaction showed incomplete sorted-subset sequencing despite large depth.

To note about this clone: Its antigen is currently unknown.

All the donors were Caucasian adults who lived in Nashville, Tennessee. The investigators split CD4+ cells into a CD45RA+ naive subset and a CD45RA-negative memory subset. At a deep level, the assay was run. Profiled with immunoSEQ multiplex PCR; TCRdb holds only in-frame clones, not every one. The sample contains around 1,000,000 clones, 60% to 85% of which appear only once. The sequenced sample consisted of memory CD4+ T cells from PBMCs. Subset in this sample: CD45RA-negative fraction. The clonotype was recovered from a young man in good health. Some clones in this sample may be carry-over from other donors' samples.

The CDR3 sequence: CASSEAPPARGGNTIYF. The DNA of the CDR3 is TGTGCCAGCAGTGAAGCGCCCCCCGCAAGGGGTGGAAACACCATATATTTT. The J gene is TRBJ1-3, the V gene TRBV6-1; TRBD1 is a possible D gene (5 bases). Germline V lookup: CDR1 MNHNS, CDR2 SASEGT. V was shortened by 0 bases and J by 3 bases, with 15 bases between the two germline ends. The CDR3 covers 17 residues.